This T cell receptor beta chain appears in the sequencing data of a study of blood T cell repertoires in COVID-19. Here immunoSEQ multiplex PCR was the method, and the copy in TCRdb shows in-frame clones only, minus some. Here the sample spans 130,000 to 150,000 clones, around nine tenths being singletons. This clone is a singleton in its sample. The ends lost 4 bases at V and 10 bases at J; junction bases unmatched: 4. The CDR3 is made up of 14 amino acids. Germline assignment: CDR1 SGHKS and CDR2 YYEKEE (reference sequence). V and J are TRBV5-5 and TRBJ2-1, with 14 bases that match TRBD2. Material for sequencing was peripheral blood. This sequence originates from a woman in her thirties or forties with acute or convalescent COVID-19. The CDR3 DNA reads TGTGCCAGCAGCCCAAGGACTAGCGGGGGGGAGCAGTTCTTC. Amino acid sequence: CASSPRTSGGEQFF.